This TCR beta chain was captured by sequencing in a study of blood T cell repertoires in COVID-19. Study summary: PBMCs, B-cell-depleted T cells, or T cells were the source of the cDNA or gDNA that made up the material.

Between the trimmed V and J ends, which lost 7 bases and 4 bases, there was a span of 14 bases. The germline gives CDR1 LNHDA, CDR2 SQIVND (reference sequence). The CDR3 is 14 residues long. The table came from immunoSEQ multiplex PCR; TCRdb's copy has only in-frame clones and leaves some out. The sample records approximately 200,000 clones, around 84% being singletons. The clonotype originates from a man aged 45 to 65 who had recovered from COVID-19. The chain links TRBV19 to TRBJ1-5; D uncertain. Input material: peripheral blood. In nucleotides, the CDR3 is TGTGCCAGTAATGGAGGGTTTCGGAATCAGCCCCAGCATTTT. Residues: CASNGGFRNQPQHF.